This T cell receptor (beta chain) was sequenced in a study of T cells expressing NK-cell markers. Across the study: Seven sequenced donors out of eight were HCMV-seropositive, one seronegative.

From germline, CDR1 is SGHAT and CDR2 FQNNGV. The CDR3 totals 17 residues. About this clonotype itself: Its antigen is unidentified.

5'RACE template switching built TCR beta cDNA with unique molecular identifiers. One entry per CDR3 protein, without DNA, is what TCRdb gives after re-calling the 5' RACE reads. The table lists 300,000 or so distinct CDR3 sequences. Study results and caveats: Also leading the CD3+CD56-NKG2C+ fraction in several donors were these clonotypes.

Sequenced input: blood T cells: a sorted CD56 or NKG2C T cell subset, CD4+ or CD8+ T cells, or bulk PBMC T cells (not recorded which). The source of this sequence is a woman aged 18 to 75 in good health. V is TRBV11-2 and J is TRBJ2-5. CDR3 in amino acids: CASSFPLLDGDQETQYF. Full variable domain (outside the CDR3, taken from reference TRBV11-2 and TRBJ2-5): EAGVAQSPRYKIIEKRQSVAFWCNPISGHATLYWYQQILGQGPKLLIQFQNNGVVDDSQLPKDRFSAERLKGVDSTLKIQPAKLEDSAVYLCASSFPLLDGDQETQYFGPGTRLLVL.